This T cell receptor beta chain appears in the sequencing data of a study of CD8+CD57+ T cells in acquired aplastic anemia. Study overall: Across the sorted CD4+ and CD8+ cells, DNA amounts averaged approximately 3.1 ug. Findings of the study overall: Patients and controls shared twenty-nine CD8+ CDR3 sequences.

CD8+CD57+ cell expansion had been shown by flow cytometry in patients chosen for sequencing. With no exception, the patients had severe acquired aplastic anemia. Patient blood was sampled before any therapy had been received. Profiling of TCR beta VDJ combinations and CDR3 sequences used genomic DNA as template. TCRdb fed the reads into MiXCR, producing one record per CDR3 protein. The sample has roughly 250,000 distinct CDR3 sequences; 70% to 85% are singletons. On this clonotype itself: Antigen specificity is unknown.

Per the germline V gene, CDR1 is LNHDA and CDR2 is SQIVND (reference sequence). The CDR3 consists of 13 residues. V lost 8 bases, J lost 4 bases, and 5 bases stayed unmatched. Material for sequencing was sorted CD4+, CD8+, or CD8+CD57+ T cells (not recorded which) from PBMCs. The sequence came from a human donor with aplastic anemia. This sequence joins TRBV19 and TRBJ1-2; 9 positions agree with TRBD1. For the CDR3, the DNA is TGTGCCAGTTGGGACAGGGACATCTATGGCTACACCTTC. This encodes CASWDRDIYGYTF.